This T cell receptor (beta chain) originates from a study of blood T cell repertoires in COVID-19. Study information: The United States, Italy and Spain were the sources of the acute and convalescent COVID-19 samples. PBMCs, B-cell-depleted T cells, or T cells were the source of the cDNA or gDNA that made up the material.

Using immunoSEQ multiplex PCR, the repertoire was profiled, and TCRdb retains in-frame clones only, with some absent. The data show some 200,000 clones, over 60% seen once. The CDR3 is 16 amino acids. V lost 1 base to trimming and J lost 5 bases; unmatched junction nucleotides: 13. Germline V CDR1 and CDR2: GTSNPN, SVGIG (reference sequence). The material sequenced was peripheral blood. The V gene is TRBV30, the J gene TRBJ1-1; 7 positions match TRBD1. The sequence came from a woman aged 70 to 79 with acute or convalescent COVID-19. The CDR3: CAWSGPRTGKRTEAFF. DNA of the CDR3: TGTGCCTGGAGTGGGCCTCGGACAGGAAAGAGGACTGAAGCTTTCTTT.